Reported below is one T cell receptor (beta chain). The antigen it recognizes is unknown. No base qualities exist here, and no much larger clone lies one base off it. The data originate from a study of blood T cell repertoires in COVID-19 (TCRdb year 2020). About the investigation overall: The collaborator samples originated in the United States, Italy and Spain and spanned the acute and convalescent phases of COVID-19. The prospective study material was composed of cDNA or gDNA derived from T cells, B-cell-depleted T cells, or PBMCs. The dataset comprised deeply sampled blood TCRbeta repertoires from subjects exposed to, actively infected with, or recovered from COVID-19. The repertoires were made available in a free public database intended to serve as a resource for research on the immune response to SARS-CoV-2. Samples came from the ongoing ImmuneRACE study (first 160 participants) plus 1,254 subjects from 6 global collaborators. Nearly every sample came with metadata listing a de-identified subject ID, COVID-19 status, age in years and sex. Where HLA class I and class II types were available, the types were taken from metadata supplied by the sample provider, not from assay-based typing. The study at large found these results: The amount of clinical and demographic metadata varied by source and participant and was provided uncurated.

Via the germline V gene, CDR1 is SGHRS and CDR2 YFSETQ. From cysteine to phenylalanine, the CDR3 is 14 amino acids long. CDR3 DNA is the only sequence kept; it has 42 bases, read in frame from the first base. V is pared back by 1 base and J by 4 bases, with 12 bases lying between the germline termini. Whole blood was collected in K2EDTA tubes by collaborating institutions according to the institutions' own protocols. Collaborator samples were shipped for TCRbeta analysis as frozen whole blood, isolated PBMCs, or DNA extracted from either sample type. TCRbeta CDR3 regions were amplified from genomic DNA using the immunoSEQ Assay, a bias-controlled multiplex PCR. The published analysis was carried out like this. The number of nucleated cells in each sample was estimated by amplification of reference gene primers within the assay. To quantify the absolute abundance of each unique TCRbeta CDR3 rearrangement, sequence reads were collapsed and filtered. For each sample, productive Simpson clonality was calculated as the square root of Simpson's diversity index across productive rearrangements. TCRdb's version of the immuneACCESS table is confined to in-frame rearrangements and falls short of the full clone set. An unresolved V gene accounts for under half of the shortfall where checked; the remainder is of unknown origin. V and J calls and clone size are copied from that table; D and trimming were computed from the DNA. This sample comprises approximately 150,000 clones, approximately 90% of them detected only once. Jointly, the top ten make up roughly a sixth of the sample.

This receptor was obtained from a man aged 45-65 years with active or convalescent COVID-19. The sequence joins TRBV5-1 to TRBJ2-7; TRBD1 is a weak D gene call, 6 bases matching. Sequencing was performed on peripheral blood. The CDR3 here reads CASSLNTGQYEQYF. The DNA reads TGCGCCAGCAGCTTGAATACAGGGCAATACGAGCAGTACTTC.